This T cell receptor beta chain derives from a study of blood T cell repertoires in COVID-19. Per the original methods: How many nucleated cells were present was estimated from reference gene primer amplification. Some clones are missing from TCRdb's copy, which holds only in-frame ones; the method was immunoSEQ multiplex PCR. D and trimming were read from the DNA, whereas the V and J calls and clone size are those reported in that table. The table lists about 290,000 clones, approximately 91% of them singletons. This CDR3 is 14 amino acids long. Trimming shortened V by 3 bases and J by 6 bases, and 12 bases separated the two germline ends. Germline loops: CDR1 LGHNA, CDR2 YNFKEQ.

Sequenced material: PBMCs or T cells enriched from blood (not recorded which). The chain recombines TRBV4-2 with TRBJ1-5; maybe TRBD1 (5 bases). The sequence came from a woman aged 40 to 49 who had recovered from COVID-19. CDR3 region: CASSHGRDSQPQHF. The DNA of the CDR3 is TGTGCCAGCAGCCACGGCAGGGATAGTCAGCCCCAGCATTTT.